The 24 T cell receptor beta chains reported below all come from one sample, sequenced in a study of T cells expressing NK-cell markers. With the 5' RACE reads reprocessed, TCRdb shows one record per CDR3 protein and no DNA. Its listing shows about 260,000 distinct CDR3 sequences. Sequences were obtained from blood T cells: a sorted CD56 or NKG2C T cell subset, CD4+ or CD8+ T cells, or bulk PBMC T cells (not recorded which). The receptors here all came from a woman between 18 and 70 years old in good health.

The J gene is TRBJ2-3, the V gene TRBV29-1. From germline, CDR1 is SQVTM and CDR2 ANQGSEA. The CDR3 runs 11 residues. Here the CDR3 reads CSAGTSETQYF.

The chain is built from TRBV20-1 and TRBJ2-1. This CDR3 is built from 12 residues. Germline CDR1 DFQATT, CDR2 SNEGSKA (reference sequence). The CDR3 loop reads CSARELYNEQFF.

The rearrangement joins TRBV20-1 to TRBJ2-1; the TCRdb call, TRBD2, lacks DNA for checking. Germline-derived CDR1 and CDR2 are DFQATT and SNEGSKA (reference sequence). The CDR3 sequence is 15 residues long. The CDR3 loop is CSARNPGLLSNEQFF.

The rearrangement joins TRBV11-2 to TRBJ2-2; TCRdb designates TRBD1, a call that cannot be tested without DNA. The germline gives CDR1 SGHAT, CDR2 FQNNGV. The CDR3 loop spans 15 amino acids. CDR3 amino acids: CASSIDGRGTGELFF. Based on the CDR3 plus reference TRBV11-2 and TRBJ2-2, the full variable domain is EAGVAQSPRYKIIEKRQSVAFWCNPISGHATLYWYQQILGQGPKLLIQFQNNGVVDDSQLPKDRFSAERLKGVDSTLKIQPAKLEDSAVYLCASSIDGRGTGELFFGEGSRLTVL.

The chain carries TRBV29-1 and TRBJ2-7; TCRdb selects TRBD1, and the lack of DNA leaves this call unchecked. CDR3 length: 16 amino acids. CDR1 is SQVTM and CDR2 is ANQGSEA in the germline V gene. The CDR3 protein is CSVQIWTGVSGYEQYF.

The chain links TRBV29-1 to TRBJ2-7; no DNA is available, so the TRBD1 call from TCRdb remains unchecked. Germline V CDR1 and CDR2: SQVTM, ANQGSEA. CDR3 length: 13 amino acids. The CDR3 protein is CSARQDRGFEQYF.

The chain carries TRBV6-1 and TRBJ1-6. There are 15 residues in the CDR3. From germline, CDR1 is MNHNS and CDR2 SASEGT. CDR3 amino acids: CASGRESSYNSPLHF.

The chain carries TRBV20-1 and TRBJ1-1; TCRdb's assignment of TRBD1 cannot be checked, as there is no DNA. The CDR3 contains 13 residues. The germline V gene has CDR1 DFQATT and CDR2 SNEGSKA (reference sequence). CDR3 amino acids: CSATGGADTEAFF.

The gene calls are TRBV7-9 and TRBJ1-6; TCRdb lists TRBD1, though no DNA is available to test this call. CDR1 and CDR2 (germline): SEHNR, FQNEAQ (reference sequence). CDR3 length equals 16 residues. This CDR3 reads CASSPIDRGPDSPLHF.

The chain uses TRBV5-1 and TRBJ2-5; the TCRdb D gene call, TRBD1, has no DNA to confirm it. There are 16 residues in the CDR3. Per germline, CDR1 SGHRS and CDR2 YFSETQ. The chain's CDR3 is CASSLGGTGAGETQYF.

The rearrangement uses TRBV3-1 and TRBJ1-5. The CDR3 runs to 13 residues. Germline loops: CDR1 LGHDT, CDR2 YNNKEL (reference sequence). The CDR3: CASSVNHQQPQHF. The full variable domain, in which reference TRBV3-1 and TRBJ1-5 provide the parts outside the CDR3, is DTAVSQTPKYLVTQMGNDKSIKCEQNLGHDTMYWYKQDSKKFLKIMFSYNNKELIINETVPNRFSPKSPDKAHLNLHINSLELGDSAVYFCASSVNHQQPQHFGDGTRLSIL.

The chain uses TRBV12-3 or TRBV12-4 and TRBJ2-2; TCRdb lists TRBD1, though no DNA is available to test this call. This CDR3 is 14 amino acids long. CDR3 sequence reads: CASSFGARTGELFF.

The gene calls are TRBV12-3 or TRBV12-4 and TRBJ2-1; without DNA, the TCRdb call of TRBD2 cannot be checked. This CDR3 has 16 residues. This chain's CDR3 is CASSPRTSGGANEQFF.

The genes are TRBV6-5 and TRBJ2-2; lacking DNA, the TRBD2 call made by TCRdb goes unchecked. The CDR3 contains 16 residues. The germline V gene has CDR1 MNHEY and CDR2 SVGAGI. The CDR3 reads CASSYSKRGGPGELFF.

The rearrangement joins TRBV20-1 to TRBJ2-1; TCRdb outputs TRBD1, but without DNA this stays unchecked. Germline CDR1 is DFQATT and CDR2 is SNEGSKA (reference sequence). There are 13 residues in the CDR3. The CDR3: CSAFTGGNNEQFF.

The chain employs TRBV7-9 and TRBJ2-1; TCRdb's D call of TRBD2 is untestable without DNA. The CDR3 covers 15 residues. The germline V gene encodes CDR1 SEHNR and CDR2 FQNEAQ (reference sequence). The CDR3 here is CASSLSGLDRYEQFF.

The genes are TRBV2 and TRBJ2-7; TCRdb selects TRBD1, and the lack of DNA leaves this call unchecked. Germline CDR1 is SNHLY and CDR2 is FYNNEI. This CDR3 has 15 amino acids. CDR3 protein: CASSDLQGQLREQYF.

The chain uses TRBV10-3 and TRBJ1-1; the D call from TCRdb, TRBD1, cannot be confirmed without DNA. Germline V CDR1 and CDR2: ENHRY, SYGVKD. This CDR3 spans 18 amino acids. The CDR3 reads CAISLSWFVGTVNTEAFF.

The chain joins TRBV28 to TRBJ2-5; TCRdb returns TRBD1, unconfirmable since there is no DNA. This CDR3 comprises 13 residues. Per the germline V gene, CDR1 is MDHEN and CDR2 is SYDVKM. CDR3 sequence: CASRRRGQETQYF.

The chain combines TRBV7-2 with TRBJ2-2; the TRBD2 assignment by TCRdb is unverifiable without DNA. From germline, CDR1 is SGHTA and CDR2 FQGNSA. The CDR3 covers 16 residues. This chain's CDR3 is CASSIRAGGITGELFF.

The chain has TRBV20-1 and TRBJ1-2. The germline CDR1 and CDR2 sequences are DFQATT and SNEGSKA (reference sequence). The CDR3 length is 12 residues. The chain's CDR3 is CSARGQTYGYTF.

The chain carries TRBV5-5 and TRBJ1-5. The germline gives CDR1 SGHKS, CDR2 YYEKEE (reference sequence). The CDR3 is 17 amino acids. The CDR3 loop is CASSLAQGSLSNQPQHF. The variable domain in full, completed from reference TRBV5-5 and TRBJ1-5, reads DAGVTQSPTHLIKTRGQQVTLRCSPISGHKSVSWYQQVLGQGPQFIFQYYEKEERGRGNFPDRFSARQFPNYSSELNVNALLLGDSALYLCASSLAQGSLSNQPQHFGDGTRLSIL.

The V call is TRBV7-2, the J call TRBJ2-1; the D gene TCRdb calls, TRBD1, cannot be checked with no DNA. This CDR3 contains 12 residues. CDR1 SGHTA and CDR2 FQGNSA come from the germline V gene. CDR3 sequence: CASSYYGQPQLF. The full variable domain, its missing parts supplied by reference TRBV7-2 and TRBJ2-1, is GAGVSQSPSNKVTEKGKDVELRCDPISGHTALYWYRQSLGQGLEFLIYFQGNSAPDKSGLPSDRFSAERTGGSVSTLTIQRTQQEDSAVYLCASSYYGQPQLFGPGTRLTVL.

V and J are TRBV12-3 or TRBV12-4 and TRBJ2-2. The CDR3 has 14 amino acids. The CDR3 region is CASSLGVNTGKLFF.